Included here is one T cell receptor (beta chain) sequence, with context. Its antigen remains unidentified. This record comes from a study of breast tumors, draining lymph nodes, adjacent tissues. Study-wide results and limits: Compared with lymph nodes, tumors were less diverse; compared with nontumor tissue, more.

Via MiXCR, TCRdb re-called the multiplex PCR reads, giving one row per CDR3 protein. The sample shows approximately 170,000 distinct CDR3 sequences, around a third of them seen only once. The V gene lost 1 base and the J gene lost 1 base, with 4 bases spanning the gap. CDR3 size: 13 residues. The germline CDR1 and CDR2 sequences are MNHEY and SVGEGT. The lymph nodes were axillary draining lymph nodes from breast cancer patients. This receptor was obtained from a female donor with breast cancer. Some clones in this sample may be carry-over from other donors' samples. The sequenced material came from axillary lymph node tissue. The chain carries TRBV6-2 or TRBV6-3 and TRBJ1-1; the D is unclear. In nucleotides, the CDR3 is TGTGCCAGCAGTTACTTTAGGAACACTGAAGCTTTCTTT. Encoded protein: CASSYFRNTEAFF.